This entry concerns a single T cell receptor (beta chain). TCRdb re-called the RT-PCR reads with MiXCR, one entry per CDR3 protein. The top ten hold 10% to 15% of the sample, which has 450,000 to 600,000 distinct CDR3 sequences, about 8% seen once. This specimen comes from a study of response to subunit inactivated influenza vaccine. The input for sequencing was PBMCs from blood, taken around 25 months after vaccination. The receptor's source is a man between 50 and 69 years old who received an inactivated influenza vaccine.

CDR3 DNA: TGTGCCAGCAGTTCGGGACAAGGGGACAATCAGCCCCAGCATTTT. It translates to CASSSGQGDNQPQHF. The chain links TRBV12-3 or TRBV12-4 to TRBJ1-5; TRBD1 is a possible D gene (6 bases). The CDR3 contains 15 residues. Between the trimmed V and J ends, which lost 4 bases and 3 bases, there was a span of 13 bases.